This T cell receptor beta chain stems from a study of blood T cell repertoires in COVID-19 (TCRdb year 2020). For context, the study as a whole: The collaborator samples originated in the United States, Italy and Spain and spanned the acute and convalescent phases of COVID-19. The repertoires were released in a freely available public database meant as a resource for research on the immune response to SARS-CoV-2. Subjects who had been exposed to COVID-19, were actively infected with it, or had recovered from it provided the deeply sampled blood TCRbeta repertoires that made up the dataset. The prospective study material was composed of cDNA or gDNA derived from T cells, B-cell-depleted T cells, or PBMCs. Where available, HLA class I and class II types were taken from metadata supplied by the sample provider and were not determined by assay-based typing. Sample metadata almost always included a de-identified subject ID, COVID-19 status, age in years and sex. Samples were obtained from the ongoing ImmuneRACE study (first 160 participants) and from 1,000 to 1,500 subjects provided by 6 global collaborators.

Collaborating institutions collected whole blood in K2EDTA tubes following their own protocols. For TCRbeta analysis, collaborator samples were shipped as frozen whole blood, as isolated PBMCs, or as DNA extracted from either sample type. Beyond this particular receptor, the publication reports: How much clinical and demographic metadata was included differed by source and by participant, and the metadata was provided uncurated.

Points on this clone: Its antigen is currently not known. Base qualities are not at hand, and no much larger clone is one base apart.

There are 20 amino acids in the CDR3, from cysteine to phenylalanine inclusive. Only the CDR3 DNA stays, 60 bases, in frame from base 1. CDR1 and CDR2, looked up from the germline V gene, are SGHTA and FQGTGA. V and J are truncated by 4 bases and 0 bases respectively, leaving an intervening sequence of 24 bases. TCRbeta CDR3 regions were amplified from genomic DNA using the immunoSEQ Assay, a bias-controlled multiplex PCR. On the authors' methods: Within the assay, amplification of reference gene primers was used to estimate how many nucleated cells each sample contained. To quantify the absolute abundance of each unique TCRbeta CDR3 rearrangement, sequence reads were collapsed and filtered. For each sample, productive Simpson clonality was calculated as the square root of Simpson's diversity index over productive rearrangements. TCRdb mirrors the immuneACCESS table, restricted to in-frame sequences. Some clones are absent from its copies; in checked studies, under half trace to an unresolved V gene, and the reason for the others is unknown. The V and J calls and clone size come from that table; D and trimming were worked out from the DNA. The table for this sample lists about 190,000 clones; under 90% of them were counted only once. 5.5% to 7.5% of the sample lies in the top ten.

The TCR sequence derives from a man aged 35 to 55 with acute or convalescent COVID-19. The sample was peripheral blood. This sequence uses TRBV7-3 and TRBJ1-4; the D segment could be TRBD1, given 6 matching bases. Read as DNA, the sequence is TGTGCCAGCAGCTACCTACTCCGGGACACGGATACGTCAACTAATGAAAAACTGTTTTTT. This gives the protein CASSYLLRDTDTSTNEKLFF.